The text below deals with one T cell receptor (beta chain). This clonotype turned up a few times. The clone's antigen remains unknown. Base qualities are not at hand, and no much larger clone is one base apart. According to the study, the label for this sample's time point signals: patch test 2, 6 weeks after DPC sensitization. Taken with the paper, the label for treatment or condition translates to: therapeutic diphenylcyclopropenone sensitization with weekly scalp DPC. At each patch-test visit, blood was drawn before the patch test was applied. Eligible patients were aged 18 to 70, diagnosed with alopecia, deemed suitable for DPC therapy, and excluded if pregnant. Unfractionated whole blood was collected in Tempus Blood RNA tubes, and total RNA was extracted from that blood. Libraries were built with RACE. These reads were obtained on a NextSeq 500. Library preparation attached unique molecular identifiers to individual cDNA molecules for quantitative, reproducible TCR counting. For every blood RNA sample, sequencing covered both the TCR alpha and TCR beta chains. In the authors' own workflow: Samples had a median of about 96,000 TCRs, with a range from roughly 23,224 to 700,000. V, J and CDR3 annotation of the TCR reads was carried out using the Decombinator software suite. To make PS versus PT1 abundance plots, every sample was subsampled to the same number of TCRs (28,000). TCRs were defined as expanded if absent before sensitization and observed at least eight times at the 2-week time point. TCRdb reworked the public reads: Q25 trimming with fastp, MiXCR clone assembly, productive beta chains retained. Every entry covers one CDR3 protein and lists the most common genes and DNA from its rows. For this entry, the V and J calls and clone size follow TCRdb and not the study's own pipeline. The sample includes a few hundred thousand distinct CDR3 sequences, with just under 6.5% observed a single time. The ten largest clones add up to around 6.1% of the sample.

These data come from a study of human T cells and chemical hapten exposure (dated by TCRdb to the early 2020s). In the study overall: For sensitization, 2% DPC in acetone was applied to a roughly 2 cm by roughly 2 cm area of upper inner arm skin. The patient cohort, mostly female, included alopecia areata with under or over 50% scalp involvement, alopecia totalis and alopecia universalis. Throughout the study period of 20 to 30 weeks, patients also received therapeutic DPC doses to the scalp every week. In alopecia patients, the study followed how the peripheral blood TCR repertoire changed in vivo over primary and secondary sensitization to diphenylcyclopropenone (DPC), a hapten. Blood samples were taken from patients before sensitization (week 0) and then at 2, 6 and about 24 weeks after DPC sensitization. For TCR sequencing, blood came from about 29 alopecia patients at anywhere from one to four time points (pre-sensitization, 2, 6 and 24 weeks). Patch testing on the upper back used Finn chambers containing 0.01% DPC, with scoring done after 6 days according to International Contact Dermatitis Research Group standards. Libraries were pooled for sequencing, and per-sample TCR yields varied mainly because of small differences in library volumes within the pool.

General findings and caveats noted by the study authors: All patients had alopecia, a presumed autoimmune disease, so their immune response might differ from that of healthy individuals. Patch test score correlated positively with the number of PT1 expanded TCRs, reaching significance at thresholds 8, 16 and 32 but not at 4. No change with DPC sensitization was found in the number of TCRs above 1 in 1000 frequency, and no evidence of global repertoire structure alterations was found. Compared with pre-sensitization or healthy control sets, expanded TCRs formed significantly more large CDR3 similarity clusters, which is consistent with antigen-driven responses. Repeated subsampling changed both the strength of the expansion versus patch-test correlation and the threshold at which the correlation became significant.

The germline V gene (reference sequence) provides CDR1 MNHEY and CDR2 SMNVEV. V is clipped by 2 bases and J by 0 bases, and the sequence between their germline boundaries is 14 bases long. The CDR3, cysteine through phenylalanine, is 18 amino acids long. Of all the DNA, just the CDR3 is kept, 54 bases in frame from base 1. The sequence joins TRBV27 to TRBJ2-6; TRBD1 is a possible D gene, resting on 5 matching bases. The material was whole blood, obtained in connection with sensitization to the hapten diphenylcyclopropenone (DPC). This TCR was recovered from a woman aged 18-29 years with alopecia areata. Some clones in this sample may be carry-over from other donors' samples. The DNA sequence is TGTGCCAGCAGTTTAACAAGTCCAGGGATCTCTGGGGCCAACGTCCTGACTTTC. Its translation is CASSLTSPGISGANVLTF.